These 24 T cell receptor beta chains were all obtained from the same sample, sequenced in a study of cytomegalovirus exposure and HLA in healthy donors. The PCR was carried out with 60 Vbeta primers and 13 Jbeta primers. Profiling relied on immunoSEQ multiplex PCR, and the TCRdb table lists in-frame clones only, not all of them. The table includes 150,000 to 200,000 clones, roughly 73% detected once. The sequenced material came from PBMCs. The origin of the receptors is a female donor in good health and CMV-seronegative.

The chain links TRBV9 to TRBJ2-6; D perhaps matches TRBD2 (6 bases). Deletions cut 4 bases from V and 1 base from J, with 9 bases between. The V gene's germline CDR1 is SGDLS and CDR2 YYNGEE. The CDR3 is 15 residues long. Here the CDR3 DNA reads TGTGCCAGCAGCCCCCGGGGGTCTGGGGCCAACGTCCTGACTTTC. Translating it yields CASSPRGSGANVLTF.

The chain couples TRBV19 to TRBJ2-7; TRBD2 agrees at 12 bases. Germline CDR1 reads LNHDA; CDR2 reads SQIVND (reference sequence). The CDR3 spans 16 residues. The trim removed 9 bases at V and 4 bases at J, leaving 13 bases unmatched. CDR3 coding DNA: TGTGCCAGCTCGAGGACTAGCGGGGCGCAGGAGTACGAGCAGTACTTC. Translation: CASSRTSGAQEYEQYF.

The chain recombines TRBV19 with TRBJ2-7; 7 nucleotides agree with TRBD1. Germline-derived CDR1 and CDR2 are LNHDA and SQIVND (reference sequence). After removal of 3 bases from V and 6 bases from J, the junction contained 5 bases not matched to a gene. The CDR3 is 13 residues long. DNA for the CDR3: TGTGCCAGTAGTATTGAGGGGGCCGGCGAGCAGTACTTC. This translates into CASSIEGAGEQYF.

CDR3 sequence (DNA): TGCAGTGCTAGAGATCAGACTAGAAGGTTCTTC. The encoded protein is CSARDQTRRFF. The J gene is TRBJ2-1, the V gene TRBV20-1, with D maybe TRBD2 (6 bases). The CDR3 spans 11 residues. CDR1 and CDR2 (germline): DFQATT, SNEGSKA (reference sequence). Deletions cut 0 bases from V and 15 bases from J, with 12 bases between.

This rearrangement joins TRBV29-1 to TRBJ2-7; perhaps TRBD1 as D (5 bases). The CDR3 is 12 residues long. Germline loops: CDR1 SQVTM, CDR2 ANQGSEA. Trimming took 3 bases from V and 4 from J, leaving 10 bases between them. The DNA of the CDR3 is TGCAGCGTTGAGGTCAGGGATTACGAGCAGTACTTC. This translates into CSVEVRDYEQYF.

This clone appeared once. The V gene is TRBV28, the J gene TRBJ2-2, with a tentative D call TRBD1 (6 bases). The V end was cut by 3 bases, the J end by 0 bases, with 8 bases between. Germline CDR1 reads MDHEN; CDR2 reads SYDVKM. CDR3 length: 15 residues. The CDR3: CASSFRGANTGELFF. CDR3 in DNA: TGTGCCAGCAGTTTCAGGGGTGCGAACACCGGGGAGCTGTTTTTT.

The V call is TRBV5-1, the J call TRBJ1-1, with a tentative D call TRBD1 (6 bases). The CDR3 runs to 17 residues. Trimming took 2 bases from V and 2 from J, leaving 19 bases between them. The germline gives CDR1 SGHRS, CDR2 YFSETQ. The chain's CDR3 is CASSFPSQTGINTEAFF. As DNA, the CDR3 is TGCGCCAGCAGCTTCCCAAGCCAAACAGGGATTAACACTGAAGCTTTCTTT.

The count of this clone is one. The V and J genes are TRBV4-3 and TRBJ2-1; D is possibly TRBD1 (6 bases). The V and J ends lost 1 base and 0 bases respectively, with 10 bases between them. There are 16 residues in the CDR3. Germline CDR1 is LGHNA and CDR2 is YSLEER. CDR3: CASSQVQGASYNEQFF. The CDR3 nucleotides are TGCGCCAGCAGCCAAGTACAGGGAGCCTCCTACAATGAGCAGTTCTTC.

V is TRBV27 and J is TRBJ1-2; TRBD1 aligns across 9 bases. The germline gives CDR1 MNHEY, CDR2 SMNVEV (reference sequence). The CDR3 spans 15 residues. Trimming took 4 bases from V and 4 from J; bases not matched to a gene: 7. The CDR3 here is CASSSRQGEFYGYTF. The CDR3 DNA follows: TGTGCCAGCAGTTCCCGACAGGGGGAGTTCTATGGCTACACCTTC.

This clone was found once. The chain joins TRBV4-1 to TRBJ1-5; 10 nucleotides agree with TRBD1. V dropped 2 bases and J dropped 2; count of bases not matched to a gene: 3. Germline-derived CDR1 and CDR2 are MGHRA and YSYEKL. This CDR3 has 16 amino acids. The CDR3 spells CASSQPGTGGNQPQHF. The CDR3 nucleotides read TGCGCCAGCAGCCAACCCGGGACAGGGGGCAATCAGCCCCAGCATTTT.

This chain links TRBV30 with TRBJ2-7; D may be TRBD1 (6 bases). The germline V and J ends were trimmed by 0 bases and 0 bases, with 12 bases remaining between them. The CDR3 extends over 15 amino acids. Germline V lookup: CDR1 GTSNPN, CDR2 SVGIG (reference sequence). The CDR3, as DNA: TGTGCCTGGAGTGTGAACAGGGTTAGCTCCTACGAGCAGTACTTC. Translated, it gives CAWSVNRVSSYEQYF. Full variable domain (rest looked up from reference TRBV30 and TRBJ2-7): SQTIHQWPATLVQPVGSPLSLECTVEGTSNPNLYWYRQAAGRGLQLLFYSVGIGQISSEVPQNLSASRPQDRQFILSSKKLLLSDSGFYLCAWSVNRVSSYEQYFGPGTRLTVT.

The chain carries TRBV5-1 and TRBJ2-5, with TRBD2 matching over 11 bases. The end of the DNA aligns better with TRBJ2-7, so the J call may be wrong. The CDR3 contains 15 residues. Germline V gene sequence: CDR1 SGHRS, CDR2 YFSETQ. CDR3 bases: TGCGCCAGCAGCTTGGTAACTAGCGGGAGCGACGAGCAGTACTTC. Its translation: CASSLVTSGSDEQYF.

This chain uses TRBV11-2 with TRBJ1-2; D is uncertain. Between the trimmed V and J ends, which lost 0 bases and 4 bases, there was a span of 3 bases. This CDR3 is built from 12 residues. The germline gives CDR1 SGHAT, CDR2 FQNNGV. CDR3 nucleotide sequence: TGTGCCAGCAGCTTAGACAGCTATGGCTACACCTTC. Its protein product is CASSLDSYGYTF.

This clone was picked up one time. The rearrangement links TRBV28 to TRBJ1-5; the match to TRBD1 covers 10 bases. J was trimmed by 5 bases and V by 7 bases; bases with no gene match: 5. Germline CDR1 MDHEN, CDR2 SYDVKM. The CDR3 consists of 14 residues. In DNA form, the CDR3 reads TGTGCCAGCATCGGGACAGGGGAGGATCAGCCCCAGCATTTT. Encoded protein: CASIGTGEDQPQHF.

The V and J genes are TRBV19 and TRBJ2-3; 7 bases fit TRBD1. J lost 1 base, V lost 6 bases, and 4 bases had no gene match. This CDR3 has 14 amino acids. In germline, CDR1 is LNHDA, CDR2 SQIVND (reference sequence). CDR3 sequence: CASSHRGGTDTQYF. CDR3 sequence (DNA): TGTGCCAGTAGCCACAGGGGTGGCACAGATACGCAGTATTTT.

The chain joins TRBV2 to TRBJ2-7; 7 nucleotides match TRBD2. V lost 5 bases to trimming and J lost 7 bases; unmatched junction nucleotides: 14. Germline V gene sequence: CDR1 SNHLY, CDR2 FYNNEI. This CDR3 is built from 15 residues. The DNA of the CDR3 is TGTGCCAGCAGTTTAATGGCGGGGGAACCTTTGGAGCAGTACTTC. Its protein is CASSLMAGEPLEQYF.

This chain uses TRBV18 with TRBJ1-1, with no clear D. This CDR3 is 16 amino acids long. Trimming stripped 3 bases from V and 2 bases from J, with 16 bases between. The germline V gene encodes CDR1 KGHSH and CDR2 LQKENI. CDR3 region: CASSPIALTGNTEAFF. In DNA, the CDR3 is TGTGCCAGCTCACCCATTGCGCTGACGGGTAACACTGAAGCTTTCTTT.

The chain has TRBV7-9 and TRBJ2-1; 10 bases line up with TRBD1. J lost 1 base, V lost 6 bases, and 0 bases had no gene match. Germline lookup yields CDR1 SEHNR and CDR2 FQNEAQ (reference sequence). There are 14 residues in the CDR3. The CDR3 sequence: CASRDRGSYNEQFF. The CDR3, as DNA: TGTGCCAGCAGGGACAGGGGGTCCTACAATGAGCAGTTCTTC. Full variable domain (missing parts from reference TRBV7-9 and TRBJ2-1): DTGVSQNPRHKITKRGQNVTFRCDPISEHNRLYWYRQTLGQGPEFLTYFQNEAQLEKSRLLSDRFSAERPKGSFSTLEIQRTEQGDSAMYLCASRDRGSYNEQFFGPGTRLTVL.

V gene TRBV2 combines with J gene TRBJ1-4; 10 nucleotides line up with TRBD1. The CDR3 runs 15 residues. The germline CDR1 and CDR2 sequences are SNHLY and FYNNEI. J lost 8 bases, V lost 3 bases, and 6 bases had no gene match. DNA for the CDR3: TGTGCCAGCAGTGATGGGACAGGGGCAGGGGAAAAACTGTTTTTT. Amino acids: CASSDGTGAGEKLFF. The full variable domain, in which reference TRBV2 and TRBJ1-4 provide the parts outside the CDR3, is EPEVTQTPSHQVTQMGQEVILRCVPISNHLYFYWYRQILGQKVEFLVSFYNNEISEKSEIFDDQFSVERPDGSNFTLKIRSTKLEDSAMYFCASSDGTGAGEKLFFGSGTQLSVL.

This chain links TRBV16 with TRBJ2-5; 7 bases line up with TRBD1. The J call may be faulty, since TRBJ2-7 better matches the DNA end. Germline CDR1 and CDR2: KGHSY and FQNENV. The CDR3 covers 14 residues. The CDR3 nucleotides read TGTGCCAGCAGCCTTGACAGGGATTCCTACGAGCAGTACTTC. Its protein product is CASSLDRDSYEQYF.

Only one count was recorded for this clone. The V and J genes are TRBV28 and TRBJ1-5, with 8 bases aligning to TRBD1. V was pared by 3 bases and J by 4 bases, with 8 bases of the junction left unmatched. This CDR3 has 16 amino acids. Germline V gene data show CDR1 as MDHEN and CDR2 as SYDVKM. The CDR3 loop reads CASSFGKTGANQPQHF. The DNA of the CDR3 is TGTGCCAGCAGTTTTGGGAAGACAGGGGCTAATCAGCCCCAGCATTTT.

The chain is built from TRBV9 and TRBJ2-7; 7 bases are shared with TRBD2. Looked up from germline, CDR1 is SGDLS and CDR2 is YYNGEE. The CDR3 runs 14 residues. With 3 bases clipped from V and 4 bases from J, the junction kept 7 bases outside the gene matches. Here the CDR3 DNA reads TGTGCCAGCAGCGGAACGGTTAGCGGGTACGAGCAGTACTTC. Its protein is CASSGTVSGYEQYF.

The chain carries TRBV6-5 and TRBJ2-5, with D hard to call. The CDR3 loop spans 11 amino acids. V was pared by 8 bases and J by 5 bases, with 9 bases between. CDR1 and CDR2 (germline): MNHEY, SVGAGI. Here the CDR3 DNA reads TGTGCCAGCGGCGCCGGGGAGACCCAGTACTTC. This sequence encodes CASGAGETQYF.

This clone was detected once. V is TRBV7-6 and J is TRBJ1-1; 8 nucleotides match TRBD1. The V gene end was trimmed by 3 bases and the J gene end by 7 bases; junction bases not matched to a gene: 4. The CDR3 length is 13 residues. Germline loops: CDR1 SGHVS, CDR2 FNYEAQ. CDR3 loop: CASSFRTGSEAFF. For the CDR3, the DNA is TGTGCCAGCAGCTTTCGGACAGGGAGTGAAGCTTTCTTT. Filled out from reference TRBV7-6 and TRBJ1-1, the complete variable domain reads GAGVSQSPRYKVTKRGQDVALRCDPISGHVSLYWYRQALGQGPEFLTYFNYEAQQDKSGLPNDRFSAERPEGSISTLTIQRTEQRDSAMYRCASSFRTGSEAFFGQGTRLTVV.